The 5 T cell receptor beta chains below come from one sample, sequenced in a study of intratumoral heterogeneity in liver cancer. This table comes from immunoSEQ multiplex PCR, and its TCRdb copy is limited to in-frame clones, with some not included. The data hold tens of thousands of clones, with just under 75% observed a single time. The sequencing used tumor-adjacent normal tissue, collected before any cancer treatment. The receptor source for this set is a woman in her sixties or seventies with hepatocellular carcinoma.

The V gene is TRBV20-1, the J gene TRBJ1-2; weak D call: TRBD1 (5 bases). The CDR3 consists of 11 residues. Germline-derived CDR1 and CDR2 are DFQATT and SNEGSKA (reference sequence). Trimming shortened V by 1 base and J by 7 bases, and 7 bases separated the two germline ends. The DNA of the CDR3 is TGCAGTGCTAGAGGCAGGGTTGGCTACACCTTC. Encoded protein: CSARGRVGYTF.

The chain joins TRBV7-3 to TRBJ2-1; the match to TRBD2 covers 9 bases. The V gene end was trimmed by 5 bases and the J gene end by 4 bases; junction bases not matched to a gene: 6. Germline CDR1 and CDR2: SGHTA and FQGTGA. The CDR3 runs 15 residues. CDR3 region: CASSPLAGQYNEQFF. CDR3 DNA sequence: TGTGCCAGCAGCCCCCTAGCGGGACAGTACAATGAGCAGTTCTTC.

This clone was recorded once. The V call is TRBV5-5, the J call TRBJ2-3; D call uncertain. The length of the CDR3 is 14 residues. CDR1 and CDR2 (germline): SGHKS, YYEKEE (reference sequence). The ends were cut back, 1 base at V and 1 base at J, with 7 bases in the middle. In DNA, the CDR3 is TGTGCCAGCAGCTTGCTTCGCGGCACAGATACGCAGTATTTT. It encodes CASSLLRGTDTQYF. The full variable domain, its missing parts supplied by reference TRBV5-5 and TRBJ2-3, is DAGVTQSPTHLIKTRGQQVTLRCSPISGHKSVSWYQQVLGQGPQFIFQYYEKEERGRGNFPDRFSARQFPNYSSELNVNALLLGDSALYLCASSLLRGTDTQYFGPGTRLTVL.

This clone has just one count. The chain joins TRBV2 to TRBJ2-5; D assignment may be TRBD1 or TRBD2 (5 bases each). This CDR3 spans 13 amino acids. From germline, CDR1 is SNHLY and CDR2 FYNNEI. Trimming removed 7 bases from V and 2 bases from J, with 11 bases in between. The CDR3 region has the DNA TGTGCCAGCAATCGGGACCAACAAGAGACCCAGTACTTC. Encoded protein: CASNRDQQETQYF. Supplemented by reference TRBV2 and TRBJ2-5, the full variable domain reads EPEVTQTPSHQVTQMGQEVILRCVPISNHLYFYWYRQILGQKVEFLVSFYNNEISEKSEIFDDQFSVERPDGSNFTLKIRSTKLEDSAMYFCASNRDQQETQYFGPGTRLLVL.

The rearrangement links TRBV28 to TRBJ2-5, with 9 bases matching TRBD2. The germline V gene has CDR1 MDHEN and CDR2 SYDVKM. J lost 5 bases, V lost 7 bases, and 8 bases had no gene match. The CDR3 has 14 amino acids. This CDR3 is CASMGREGLETQYF. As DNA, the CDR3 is TGTGCCAGCATGGGGCGGGAGGGCCTGGAGACCCAGTACTTC.